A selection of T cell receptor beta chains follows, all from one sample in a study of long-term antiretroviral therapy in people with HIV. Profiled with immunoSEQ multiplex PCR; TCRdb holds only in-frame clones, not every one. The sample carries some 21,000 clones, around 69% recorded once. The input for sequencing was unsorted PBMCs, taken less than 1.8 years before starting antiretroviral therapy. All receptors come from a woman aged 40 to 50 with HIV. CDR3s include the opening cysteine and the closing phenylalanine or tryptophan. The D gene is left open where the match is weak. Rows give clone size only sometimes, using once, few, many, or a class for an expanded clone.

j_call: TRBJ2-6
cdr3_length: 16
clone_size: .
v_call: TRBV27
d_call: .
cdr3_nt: TGTGCCAGCACAGGACTGGGGCTTGGCGGGGCCAACGTCCTGACTTTC
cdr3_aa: CASTGLGLGGANVLTF

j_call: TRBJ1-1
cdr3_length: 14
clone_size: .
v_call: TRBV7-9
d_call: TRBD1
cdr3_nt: TGTGCCAGCAGCTCCACAGGGGGGAACACTGAAGCTTTCTTT
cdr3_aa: CASSSTGGNTEAFF

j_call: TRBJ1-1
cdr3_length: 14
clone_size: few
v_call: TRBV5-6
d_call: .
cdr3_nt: TGTGCCAGCAGCGCTCCGGGATTACATCCTGAAGCTTTCTTT
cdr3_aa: CASSAPGLHPEAFF

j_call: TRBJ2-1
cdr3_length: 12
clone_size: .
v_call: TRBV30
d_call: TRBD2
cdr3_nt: TGTGCCTGGAGGGGACTATACAATGAGCAGTTCTTC
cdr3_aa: CAWRGLYNEQFF

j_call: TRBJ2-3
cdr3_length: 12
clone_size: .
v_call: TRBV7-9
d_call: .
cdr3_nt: TGTGCCAGCATGGGTAGCACAGATACGCAGTATTTT
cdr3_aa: CASMGSTDTQYF

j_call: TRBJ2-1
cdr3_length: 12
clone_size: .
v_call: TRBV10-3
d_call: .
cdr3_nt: TGTGCCATCAGTGATATGCGTCTGAAGCAGTTCTTC
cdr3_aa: CAISDMRLKQFF

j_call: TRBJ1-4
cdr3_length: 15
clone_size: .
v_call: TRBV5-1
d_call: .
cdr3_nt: TGCGCCAGCAGCTTGGAGGGACAAGACAATGAAAAACTGTTTTTT
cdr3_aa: CASSLEGQDNEKLFF

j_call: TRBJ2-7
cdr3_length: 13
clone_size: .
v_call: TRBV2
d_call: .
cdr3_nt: TGTGCCAGAGGCCCCGTTTCCGCTAGCGAGCAGTACTTC
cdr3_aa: CARGPVSASEQYF

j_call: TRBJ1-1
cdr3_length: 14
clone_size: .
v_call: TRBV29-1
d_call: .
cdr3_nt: TGCAGCGTTCAGACAGCCCGGAGGAACACTGAAGCTTTCTTT
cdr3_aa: CSVQTARRNTEAFF

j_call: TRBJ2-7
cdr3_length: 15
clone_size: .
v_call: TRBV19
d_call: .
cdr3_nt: TGTGCCAGTAGTATAGGGCCGGACACCTCCTACGAGCAGTACTTC
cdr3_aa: CASSIGPDTSYEQYF

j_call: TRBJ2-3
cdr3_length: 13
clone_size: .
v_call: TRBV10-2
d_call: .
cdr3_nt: TGCGCCAGCAGTGCTACGACTGGCGATACGCAGTATTTT
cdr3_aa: CASSATTGDTQYF

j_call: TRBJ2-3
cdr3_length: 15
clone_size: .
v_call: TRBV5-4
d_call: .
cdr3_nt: TGTGCCAGCAGCTTGTTAGGACAACTCACAGATACGCAGTATTTT
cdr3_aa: CASSLLGQLTDTQYF

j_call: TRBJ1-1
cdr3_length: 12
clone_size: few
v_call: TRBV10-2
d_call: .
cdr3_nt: TGCGCCAGCAGTGAGTGGGACCATGAAGCTTTCTTT
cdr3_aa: CASSEWDHEAFF

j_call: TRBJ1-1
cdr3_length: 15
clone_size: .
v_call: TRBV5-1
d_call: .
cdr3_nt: TGCGCCAGCAGCTTGGTATGGGGCAGTAACACTGAAGCTTTCTTT
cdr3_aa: CASSLVWGSNTEAFF

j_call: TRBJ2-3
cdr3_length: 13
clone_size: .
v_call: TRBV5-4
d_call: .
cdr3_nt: TGTGCCAGCAGCTTACTAAACACAGATACGCAGTATTTT
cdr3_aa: CASSLLNTDTQYF

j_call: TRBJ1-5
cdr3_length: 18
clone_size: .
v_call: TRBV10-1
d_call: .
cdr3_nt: TGCGCCAGCAGTGTGTGTGGGTCCTCTAATGGGGGCAATCAGCCCCAGCATTTT
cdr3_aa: CASSVCGSSNGGNQPQHF

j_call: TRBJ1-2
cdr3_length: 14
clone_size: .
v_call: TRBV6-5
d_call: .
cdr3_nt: TGTGCCAGCAGTTACGGGGGGACTAACTATGGCTACACCTTC
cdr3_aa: CASSYGGTNYGYTF

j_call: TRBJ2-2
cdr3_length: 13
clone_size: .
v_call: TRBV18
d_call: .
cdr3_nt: TGTGCCAGCTCACCAAGGGAGACCGGGGAGCTGTTTTTT
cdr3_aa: CASSPRETGELFF

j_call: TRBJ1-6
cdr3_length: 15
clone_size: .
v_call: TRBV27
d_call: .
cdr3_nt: TGTGCCAGCAGTTTATCGGGGACATTGGGTTCACCCCTCCACTTT
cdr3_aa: CASSLSGTLGSPLHF

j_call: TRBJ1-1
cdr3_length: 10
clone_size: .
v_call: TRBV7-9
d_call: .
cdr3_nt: TGTGCCAGCAGCTTATCCGAAGCTTTCTTT
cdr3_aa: CASSLSEAFF

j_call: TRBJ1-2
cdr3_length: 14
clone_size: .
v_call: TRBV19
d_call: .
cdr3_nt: TGTGCCAGTAGTACACTACAGGGTAACTATGGCTACACCTTC
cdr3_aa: CASSTLQGNYGYTF

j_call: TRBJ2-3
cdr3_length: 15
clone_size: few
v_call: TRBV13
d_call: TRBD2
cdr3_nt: TGTGCCAGCAGCCCCGGACTAGAGTCTTCAGATACGCAGTATTTT
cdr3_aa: CASSPGLESSDTQYF

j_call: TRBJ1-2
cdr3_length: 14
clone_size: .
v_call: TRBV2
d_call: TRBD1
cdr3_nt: TGTGCCAGCAGGGGCGGGACAGTAGACTATGGCTACACCTTC
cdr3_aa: CASRGGTVDYGYTF

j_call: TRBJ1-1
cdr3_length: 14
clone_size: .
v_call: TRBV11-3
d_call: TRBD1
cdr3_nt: TGTGCCAGCAGCCCCCGGACAGGGAACACTGAAGCTTTCTTT
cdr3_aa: CASSPRTGNTEAFF

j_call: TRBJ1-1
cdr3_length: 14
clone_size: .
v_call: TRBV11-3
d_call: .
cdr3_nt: TGTGCCAGCAGCTTCTCAGGGGCGGACACTGAAGCTTTCTTT
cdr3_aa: CASSFSGADTEAFF